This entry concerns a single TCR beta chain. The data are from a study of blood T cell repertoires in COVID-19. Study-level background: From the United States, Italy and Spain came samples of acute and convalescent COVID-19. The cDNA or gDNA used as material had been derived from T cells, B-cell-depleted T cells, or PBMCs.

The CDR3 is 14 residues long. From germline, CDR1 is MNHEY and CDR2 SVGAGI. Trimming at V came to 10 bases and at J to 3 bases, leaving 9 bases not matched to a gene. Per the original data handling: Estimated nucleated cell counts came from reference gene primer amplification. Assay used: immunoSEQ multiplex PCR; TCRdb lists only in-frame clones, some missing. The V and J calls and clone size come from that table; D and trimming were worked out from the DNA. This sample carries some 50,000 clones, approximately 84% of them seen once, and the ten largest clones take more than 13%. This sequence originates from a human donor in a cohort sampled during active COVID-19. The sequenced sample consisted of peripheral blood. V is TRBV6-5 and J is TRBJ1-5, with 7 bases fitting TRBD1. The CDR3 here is CATSDRRVNQPQHF. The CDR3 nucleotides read TGTGCCACCTCGGACAGGAGGGTCAATCAGCCCCAGCATTTT.